This is a list of T cell receptor beta chains from one sample in a study of siplizumab effects on memory and regulatory T cells. Assay used: immunoSEQ multiplex PCR; TCRdb lists only in-frame clones, some missing. The table has tens of thousands of clones, approximately 94% seen once; the top ten hold 5% to 7%. The specimen was CD8+ T cells sorted from blood. The receptors here all came from a human donor in good health. Both conserved end residues are part of each CDR3. D genes are given only for firm matches. For some rows the clone size is stated as once, few or many, or as a class when expanded; others skip it.

>TRBJ1-4|TRBV6-1|NA|NA
TGTGCCAGCAGTTCAGGGAGGACAACTAATGAAAAACTGTTTTTT
CASSSGRTTNEKLFF
>TRBJ2-7|TRBV11-1|NA|NA
TGTGCCAGCAGCTGGGTCGGACTACCTGAAATCCCATACGAGCAGTACTTC
CASSWVGLPEIPYEQYF
>TRBJ1-1|TRBV5-1|NA|NA
TGCGCCAGCAGCTGGGCTGAGGACACTGAAGCTTTCTTT
CASSWAEDTEAFF
>TRBJ2-1|TRBV5-5|NA|NA
TGTGCCAGCAGCTATACAGGGTATGAGCAGTTCTTC
CASSYTGYEQFF
>TRBJ2-7|TRBV5-5|NA|NA
TGTGCCAGCAGCCTGGGACGGAGCTCCTACGAGCAGTACTTC
CASSLGRSSYEQYF
>TRBJ1-1|TRBV5-6|NA|NA
TGTGCCAGCAGCTTGAGAGGTACAGAGAACACTGAAGCTTTCTTT
CASSLRGTENTEAFF
>TRBJ1-5|TRBV10-1|NA|few
TGCGCCAGCACCCACAATCAGCCCCAGCATTTT
CASTHNQPQHF
>TRBJ2-1|TRBV5-8|NA|once
TGTGCCAGCAGCTTGGGTGCGGGCCCATTAAATGAGCAGTTCTTC
CASSLGAGPLNEQFF
>TRBJ2-3|TRBV6-5|NA|NA
TGTGCCAGCAGTACGGACGGTGGCACAGATACGCAGTATTTT
CASSTDGGTDTQYF
>TRBJ1-1|TRBV19|NA|NA
TGTGCCAGTGCCGGGGCAGGGGCACGGGGTGAAGCTTTCTTT
CASAGAGARGEAFF
>TRBJ2-3|TRBV19|TRBD2|NA
TGTGCCAGTAGTCAGACTAGCGGCACAGATACGCAGTATTTT
CASSQTSGTDTQYF
>TRBJ2-1|TRBV7-9|TRBD2|NA
TGTGCCAGCAGCTTAGCGGGGGGGACCTACAATGAGCAGTTCTTC
CASSLAGGTYNEQFF
>TRBJ1-1|TRBV27|TRBD1|NA
TGTGCCAGCAGTCCGGGACAGGGGGCGACTGAAGCTTTCTTT
CASSPGQGATEAFF
>TRBJ2-7|TRBV10-3|NA|NA
TGTGCCACCGGACAGAGCTACGAGCAGTACTTC
CATGQSYEQYF
>TRBJ2-1|TRBV5-4|TRBD2|once
TGTGCCAGCAGCCTGGATCCGGGACTAGCGGTCTACAATGAGCAGTTCTTC
CASSLDPGLAVYNEQFF
>TRBJ1-1|TRBV27|NA|NA
TGTGCGACACTGAGTAGGGGAGACACTGAAGCTTTCTTT
CATLSRGDTEAFF
>TRBJ2-3|TRBV9|TRBD2|NA
TGTGCCAGCAGCGAGAGGACTAGCGGGGGAACAGATACGCAGTATTTT
CASSERTSGGTDTQYF
>TRBJ2-2|TRBV30|TRBD1|once
TGTGCCGGGAAACAGGGGCTACTAAACACCGGGGAGCTGTTTTTT
CAGKQGLLNTGELFF
>TRBJ2-4|TRBV29-1|NA|NA
TGCAGCGTTGAAGGGGGGACGTCAAACATTCAGTACTTC
CSVEGGTSNIQYF
>TRBJ2-3|TRBV29-1|TRBD2|NA
TGCAGCGTTGACGGGACTAGCGGGGGGCCGTCAGATACGCAGTATTTT
CSVDGTSGGPSDTQYF
>TRBJ2-1|TRBV27|TRBD2|NA
TGTGCCAGCAGTTTTGGCGGGAGTCCTCACAATGAGCAGTTCTTC
CASSFGGSPHNEQFF
>TRBJ2-7|TRBV6-5|TRBD1|NA
TGTGCCAGCAGTGACCGGGACAGGGCATACGAGCAGTACTTC
CASSDRDRAYEQYF
>TRBJ2-4|TRBV11-2|TRBD1|NA
TGTGCCAGCAGCTCAGGACAGGGCGAAAACATTCAGTACTTC
CASSSGQGENIQYF
>TRBJ2-7|TRBV5-1|NA|NA
TGCGCCAGCAGAGACGGGCCCTACGAGCAGTACTTC
CASRDGPYEQYF
>TRBJ1-6|TRBV19|NA|NA
TGTGCCAGTATGGCAGACTCCTATAATTCACCCCTCCACTTT
CASMADSYNSPLHF
>TRBJ2-1|TRBV6-5|NA|NA
TGTGCCAGCAGTTACTCCGGTGATAAGAATGAGCAGTTCTTC
CASSYSGDKNEQFF
>TRBJ2-1|TRBV6-4|TRBD2|NA
TGTGCCAGCAGTGAGCTCGGGGGGGCCAGAAATGAGCAGTTCTTC
CASSELGGARNEQFF
>TRBJ2-6|TRBV7-9|TRBD1|many
TGTGCCAGCAGCCGGTTGACAGGGGGGACGGGGGCCAACGTCCTGACTTTC
CASSRLTGGTGANVLTF
>TRBJ1-2|TRBV5-1|NA|NA
TGCGCCAGCAGCTTGGATCGACCAGGTTCGGATGGCTACACCTTC
CASSLDRPGSDGYTF
>TRBJ1-2|TRBV7-8|TRBD1|NA
TGTGCCAGCAGCTTAGTTCTGGGGACAGGGGCAGATGGCTACACCTTC
CASSLVLGTGADGYTF
>TRBJ2-3|TRBV4-2|TRBD2|NA
TGTGCCAGCAGCCAGGCGGGGGGGGTAGATACGCAGTATTTT
CASSQAGGVDTQYF
>TRBJ2-1|TRBV25-1|NA|NA
TGTGCCAGCAGGAGAGACGGGGGCAATGAGCAGTTCTTC
CASRRDGGNEQFF